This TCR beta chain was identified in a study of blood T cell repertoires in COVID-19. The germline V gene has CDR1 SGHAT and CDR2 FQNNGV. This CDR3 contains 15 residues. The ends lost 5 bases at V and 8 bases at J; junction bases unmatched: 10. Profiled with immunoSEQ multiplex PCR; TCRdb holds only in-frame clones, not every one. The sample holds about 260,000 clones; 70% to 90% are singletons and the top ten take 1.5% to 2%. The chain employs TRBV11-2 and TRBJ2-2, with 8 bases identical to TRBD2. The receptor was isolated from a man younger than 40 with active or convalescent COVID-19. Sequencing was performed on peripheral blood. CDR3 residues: CASSQRLASEGELFF. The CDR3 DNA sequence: TGTGCCAGCAGCCAGAGACTAGCGAGTGAAGGGGAGCTGTTTTTT.